This T cell receptor beta chain was sequenced for a study of identical twins. The study's findings and limits: Within monozygotic twins, out-of-frame TCR alpha sharing was underestimated by the models. Zero-insertion analyses might be partly confounded by invariant T cells like MAIT and iNKT.

TCRdb re-analysed the 5' RACE reads in MiXCR, keeping a single row per CDR3 protein. This sample has 1.5 million to 2 million distinct CDR3 sequences, with about 31% found just once. From germline, CDR1 is SGDLS and CDR2 YYNGEE. Trimming removed 0 bases from V and 3 bases from J, with 16 bases in between. The CDR3 is 17 residues long. This clonotype was counted a few times. Antigen: not known. The chain recombines TRBV9 with TRBJ2-1; maybe TRBD1 (6 bases). The sequence derives from a newborn girl in good health. Sequenced: cord blood. The CDR3 DNA follows: TGTGCCAGCAGCGTAGATTGGTACAGGGAAATCTACAATGAGCAGTTCTTC. It is translated as CASSVDWYREIYNEQFF.